This entry lists 17 T cell receptor beta chains sequenced from one sample in a study of blood T cell repertoires in COVID-19. TCRdb's table, derived via immunoSEQ multiplex PCR, lists solely in-frame clones and lacks some. This sample has 90,000 to 110,000 clones, with around 83% found just once. Sample: peripheral blood. The receptors here all came from a woman older than 75 with acute or convalescent COVID-19.

The chain has TRBV5-6 and TRBJ1-5; the D gene is possibly TRBD1 (6 bases). The V end lost 0 bases, the J end lost 7 bases, and 8 bases lay between the germline ends. The V gene's germline CDR1 is SGHDT and CDR2 YYEEEE. CDR3 size: 13 residues. The CDR3 sequence: CASSLGGRQPQHF. As DNA, the CDR3 is TGTGCCAGCAGCTTGGGGGGGCGGCAGCCCCAGCATTTT.

This clone is a singleton in its sample. The chain employs TRBV2 and TRBJ1-2, with 12 positions matching TRBD1. Germline assignment: CDR1 SNHLY and CDR2 FYNNEI. CDR3 length equals 16 residues. The J segment lost 2 bases and the V segment lost 6 bases, leaving 7 bases of the junction unmatched. This chain's CDR3 is CASRLGQGAQNYGYTF. The CDR3 DNA is TGTGCCAGCAGGTTGGGACAGGGGGCGCAGAACTATGGCTACACCTTC.

This clone occurred a few times. The rearrangement links TRBV4-1 to TRBJ1-6; 8 positions agree with TRBD1. The germline V gene has CDR1 MGHRA and CDR2 YSYEKL. CDR3 size: 16 residues. V lost 6 bases and J lost 5; bases outside the gene matches: 9. The CDR3 nucleotides read TGCGCCAGCAGTCCTGACAGGGGCGAAGATAATTCACCCCTCCACTTT. Encoded protein: CASSPDRGEDNSPLHF.

The chain has TRBV5-4 and TRBJ2-3; D not certain. There are 15 residues in the CDR3. V lost 1 base and J 1 base, leaving 10 bases between the germline ends. Germline CDR1 and CDR2: SGHNT and YYREEE (reference sequence). CDR3 region: CASSLNQGGTDTQYF. The CDR3 coding sequence is TGTGCCAGCAGCTTGAATCAAGGAGGCACAGATACGCAGTATTTT.

This clone has a count of ten or more. The chain employs TRBV30 and TRBJ1-2, with D perhaps matching TRBD1 (6 bases). Germline CDR1 is GTSNPN and CDR2 is SVGIG (reference sequence). V dropped 6 bases and J dropped 6 bases, with 14 bases sitting between them. The CDR3 sequence is 12 residues long. CDR3 sequence reads: CACYRDKDGYTF. The DNA of the CDR3 is TGTGCCTGTTACCGGGACAAGGATGGCTACACCTTC. The whole variable domain, remainder taken from reference TRBV30 and TRBJ1-2, is SQTIHQWPATLVQPVGSPLSLECTVEGTSNPNLYWYRQAAGRGLQLLFYSVGIGQISSEVPQNLSASRPQDRQFILSSKKLLLSDSGFYLCACYRDKDGYTFGSGTRLTVV.

V usage is TRBV15 and J usage is TRBJ2-7; 7 nucleotides line up with TRBD1. CDR1 and CDR2 from the germline V gene are LNHNV and YYDKDF (reference sequence). The CDR3 loop spans 13 amino acids. J lost 6 bases, V lost 1 base, and 3 bases had no gene match. The CDR3: CATSRGGQPEQYF. In nucleotides, the CDR3 is TGTGCCACCAGCAGAGGGGGACAGCCCGAGCAGTACTTC. Drawing the rest from reference TRBV15 and TRBJ2-7, the complete variable domain is DAMVIQNPRYQVTQFGKPVTLSCSQTLNHNVMYWYQQKSSQAPKLLFHYYDKDFNNEADTPDNFQSRRPNTSFCFLDIRSPGLGDTAMYLCATSRGGQPEQYFGPGTRLTVT.

V gene TRBV10-3 combines with J gene TRBJ2-2, with D maybe TRBD1 (5 bases). The CDR3 has 14 residues. From germline, CDR1 is ENHRY and CDR2 SYGVKD. The V and J ends lost 10 bases and 0 bases respectively, with 12 bases between them. This CDR3 reads CATKDISNTGELFF. The CDR3 DNA reads as TGTGCCACGAAGGACATATCGAACACCGGGGAGCTGTTTTTT.

The chain carries TRBV25-1 and TRBJ1-3; D remains unclear. This CDR3 is built from 16 residues. With 1 base removed from V and 4 bases from J, the gap between germline ends came to 14 bases. In germline, CDR1 is MGHDK, CDR2 SYGVNS. The CDR3 DNA follows: TGTGCCAGCAGTGAATCTCACGCCTGGGCGGGAAACACCATATATTTT. It codes for CASSESHAWAGNTIYF.

This clone was counted a single time. V is TRBV5-1 and J is TRBJ1-2; D is possibly TRBD1 (5 bases). Trimming pared 4 bases from V and 7 bases from J, leaving 20 bases between. Germline loops: CDR1 SGHRS, CDR2 YFSETQ. The CDR3 consists of 15 residues. The CDR3 DNA follows: TGCGCCAGCAGCCCGGGAGCTCAAGACAGTTTTGGCTACACCTTC. Amino acid sequence: CASSPGAQDSFGYTF.

The chain couples TRBV1 to TRBJ2-7; no check of the table's D call, TRBD2, against the DNA was made. TRBV1 is classified as a pseudogene. This CDR3 spans 16 amino acids. In nucleotides, the CDR3 is TGCACCAGCAGCCAAGGGTCTGGGCCGCCGGGAAACGAGCAGTACTTC. It is translated as CTSSQGSGPPGNEQYF.

CDR3 in DNA: TGCGCCAGCAGAGGGGGCGGCACAGATACGCAGTATTTT. Protein product: CASRGGGTDTQYF. This rearrangement joins TRBV5-1 to TRBJ2-3, with 7 bases identical to TRBD1. The V segment lost 5 bases and the J segment 1 base; nucleotides outside the gene matches: 1. CDR3 length: 13 amino acids. CDR1 and CDR2 (germline): SGHRS, YFSETQ.

The V call is TRBV7-2, the J call TRBJ2-5, with D tentatively TRBD1 (6 bases). The CDR3 is 14 amino acids. Germline lookup yields CDR1 SGHTA and CDR2 FQGNSA. Trimming took 2 bases from V and 5 from J, leaving 12 bases between them. Here the CDR3 DNA reads TGTGCCAGCAGCTTACAGGGGCGAGGGGAGACCCAGTACTTC. This codes for CASSLQGRGETQYF.

The chain uses TRBV27 and TRBJ1-6, with TRBD1 matching over 10 bases. Per the germline V gene, CDR1 is MNHEY and CDR2 is SMNVEV (reference sequence). The CDR3 totals 16 residues. The ends lost 8 bases at V and 7 bases at J; junction bases unmatched: 11. The CDR3 is CASGLVPGQGNSPLHF. The CDR3 bases are TGTGCCAGCGGCCTTGTTCCGGGACAGGGGAATTCACCCCTCCACTTT.

The rearrangement joins TRBV5-1 to TRBJ1-2; 8 nucleotides line up with TRBD1. This CDR3 has 15 residues. From germline, CDR1 is SGHRS and CDR2 YFSETQ. V gave up 4 bases and J gave up 1 base; unmatched junction bases: 6. In DNA, the CDR3 is TGCGCCAGCAGCAGCGGACAGGGTAGTAACTATGGCTACACCTTC. The encoded protein is CASSSGQGSNYGYTF.

The chain joins TRBV19 to TRBJ2-7; TRBD2 matches at 9 bases. CDR1 and CDR2 from the germline V gene are LNHDA and SQIVND (reference sequence). The CDR3 is 17 amino acids. The J segment lost 5 bases and the V segment lost 3 bases, leaving 14 bases of the junction unmatched. CDR3 protein: CASSMFASGTLGDEQYF. The CDR3 region has the DNA TGTGCCAGTAGTATGTTTGCTAGCGGGACTCTTGGAGACGAGCAGTACTTC.

The J gene is TRBJ2-3, the V gene TRBV5-1, with D perhaps matching TRBD2 (6 bases). The CDR3 is 14 residues long. Germline V lookup: CDR1 SGHRS, CDR2 YFSETQ. Trimming pared 1 base from V and 4 bases from J, leaving 10 bases between. The CDR3 DNA reads as TGCGCCAGCAGCTTGTTGGAGGGCTCAGATACGCAGTATTTT. Translation gives CASSLLEGSDTQYF.

The rearrangement links TRBV10-3 to TRBJ1-2; 9 nucleotides align to TRBD1. Trimming at V came to 3 bases and at J to 4 bases, leaving 6 bases not matched to a gene. The CDR3 is 15 amino acids. The germline V gene has CDR1 ENHRY and CDR2 SYGVKD. The CDR3 nucleotides read TGTGCCATCAGTGACCCCGGGACAGGGACCTATGGCTACACCTTC. Translation: CAISDPGTGTYGYTF.